These 21 T cell receptor beta chains share one sample of origin, sequenced in a study of T cells in Graves' hyperthyroidism and ophthalmopathy. TCR beta CDR3 regions were amplified from RNA transcripts. The HTBI primer set was used in a first-round RT-PCR of the TCR CDR3. MiXCR was run by TCRdb on the multiplex PCR reads, yielding one entry per CDR3 protein. The sample consists of 450,000 to 650,000 distinct CDR3 sequences, 13% to 15% of them appearing once. The sample was blood. Receptor source: a woman aged 18-29 years with Graves' ophthalmopathy.

This clonotype was detected a few times. The rearrangement joins TRBV10-2 to TRBJ1-2; 10 bases are a match to TRBD1. The trim removed 3 bases at V and 2 bases at J, leaving 3 bases unmatched. Germline V gives CDR1 WSHSY, CDR2 SAAADI. The CDR3 has 15 amino acids. DNA of the CDR3: TGCGCCAGCAGTGATTGGACAGGGGGAAACTATGGCTACACCTTC. Its protein is CASSDWTGGNYGYTF.

This clonotype was found many times. The chain is built from TRBV7-9 and TRBJ2-1; 10 bases map to TRBD2. CDR1 and CDR2 from the germline V gene are SEHNR and FQNEAQ (reference sequence). The length of the CDR3 is 16 residues. The V gene end was trimmed by 5 bases and the J gene end by 11 bases; junction bases not matched to a gene: 15. DNA for the CDR3: TGTGCCAGCAGCCCGCCTGGGACTAGCGAGCCGGTGAAGCAGTTCTTC. Translated, it gives CASSPPGTSEPVKQFF.

The chain combines TRBV7-9 with TRBJ2-3; 8 bases map to TRBD1. V shed 7 bases, J shed 2 bases, and the junction held 11 bases outside the gene matches. In germline, CDR1 is SEHNR, CDR2 FQNEAQ (reference sequence). This CDR3 has 16 residues. CDR3 in DNA: TGTGCCAGCACCTTGCTGTCGGGACAGGACACAGATACGCAGTATTTT. This codes for CASTLLSGQDTDTQYF.

This rearrangement joins TRBV7-6 to TRBJ2-1; D ambiguous. V dropped 5 bases and J dropped 10 bases, with 12 bases sitting between them. The CDR3 runs 12 residues. Germline values: CDR1 SGHVS, CDR2 FNYEAQ. In DNA, the CDR3 is TGTGCCAGCAGCCATACCTTGGGGGAGCAGTTCTTC. This encodes CASSHTLGEQFF.

The sample holds many counts of this clonotype. V gene TRBV27 combines with J gene TRBJ2-7, with D tentatively TRBD2 (6 bases). The V gene lost 5 bases and the J gene lost 1 base, with 15 bases spanning the gap. The CDR3 is 15 amino acids. Looked up from germline, CDR1 is MNHEY and CDR2 is SMNVEV (reference sequence). CDR3 coding DNA: TGTGCCAGCAGTGTGGGACTCCCGCTGTCCTACGAGCAGTACTTC. Its translation: CASSVGLPLSYEQYF.

This clonotype was seen ten or more times. The chain couples TRBV20-1 to TRBJ2-7; 7 bases map to TRBD2. The CDR3 runs 15 residues. Germline V gives CDR1 DFQATT, CDR2 SNEGSKA (reference sequence). V shed 0 bases, J shed 2 bases, and the junction held 7 bases outside the gene matches. The CDR3 sequence is CSARDSATSTYEQYF. CDR3 in DNA: TGCAGTGCTAGAGATTCGGCGACTAGCACCTACGAGCAGTACTTC.

This clonotype was seen at least ten times. The rearrangement uses TRBV24-1 and TRBJ2-1, with D possibly TRBD1 on 6 matching bases. This CDR3 spans 11 amino acids. Trimming took off 10 bases at V and 6 bases at J, with 9 bases between the two ends. Germline CDR1 is KGHDR and CDR2 is SFDVKD. This CDR3 is CATARGNEQFF. The CDR3 DNA is TGTGCCACTGCCAGGGGCAATGAGCAGTTCTTC.

This clonotype was observed at least ten times. This chain joins TRBV18 and TRBJ2-3; unclear D gene. There are 13 residues in the CDR3. Deletions cut 5 bases from V and 2 bases from J, with 8 bases between. Germline CDR1 KGHSH, CDR2 LQKENI. In nucleotides, the CDR3 is TGTGCCAGCTCAGGGTCGACCACAGATACGCAGTATTTT. This codes for CASSGSTTDTQYF.

This clonotype was detected once. This may come from a read error, since a much larger clone is one base off. The rearrangement joins TRBV2 to TRBJ1-5; maybe TRBD1 (6 bases). Germline V CDR1 and CDR2: SNHLY, FYNNEI. This CDR3 is built from 14 residues. V gave up 2 bases and J gave up 5 bases, with 10 bases separating them. CDR3 region: CASSESGGDQPQHF. The CDR3 nucleotides are TGTGCCAGCAGTGAATCCGGGGGCGATCAGCCCCAGCATTTT.

The rearrangement uses TRBV7-6 and TRBJ2-3; 10 bases align to TRBD2. Germline CDR1 SGHVS, CDR2 FNYEAQ. The CDR3 is 17 residues long. Trimming took 5 bases from V and 2 from J; bases not matched to a gene: 10. CDR3 protein: CASSQMAAGGYTDTQYF. The CDR3 DNA reads as TGTGCCAGCAGCCAGATGGCAGCGGGAGGGTACACAGATACGCAGTATTTT.

This sequence joins TRBV4-1 and TRBJ1-1; D remains unclear. CDR1 MGHRA and CDR2 YSYEKL come from the germline V gene. The CDR3 has 16 residues. The germline V and J ends were trimmed by 4 bases and 2 bases, with 17 bases remaining between them. CDR3 loop: CASSPPVWTDNTEAFF. CDR3 coding DNA: TGCGCCAGCAGCCCCCCGGTTTGGACGGACAACACTGAAGCTTTCTTT.

This clonotype was counted at least ten times. The gene calls are TRBV30 and TRBJ2-7; unclear D gene. CDR3 length: 11 amino acids. Germline CDR1 and CDR2: GTSNPN and SVGIG (reference sequence). In nucleotides, the CDR3 is TGTGCACCTCCGTGCTCCTACGAGCAGTACTTC. Protein: CAPPCSYEQYF.

This clonotype was found many times. The chain combines TRBV11-2 with TRBJ2-1; TRBD2 matches 10 bases. Per germline, CDR1 SGHAT and CDR2 FQNNGV. With V trimmed by 1 base and J by 4 bases, 7 bases remained unmatched. This CDR3 contains 17 residues. The DNA of the CDR3 is TGTGCCAGCAGCTTAGCCCTTAGCGGGAGGTTGTACAATGAGCAGTTCTTC. This sequence encodes CASSLALSGRLYNEQFF.

The genes are TRBV5-1 and TRBJ1-2; no clear D gene. V was shortened by 3 bases and J by 3 bases, with 6 bases between the two germline ends. The germline V gene has CDR1 SGHRS and CDR2 YFSETQ. CDR3 length: 12 amino acids. CDR3 DNA sequence: TGCGCCAGCAGCTCCGAACACTATGGCTACACCTTC. Protein product: CASSSEHYGYTF.

This clonotype appeared many times. The V and J genes are TRBV12-3 or TRBV12-4 and TRBJ1-5; 7 bases fit TRBD1. The trim removed 5 bases at V and 6 bases at J, leaving 4 bases unmatched. This CDR3 contains 13 residues. For the CDR3, the DNA is TGTGCCAGCAGTCCGACAGGGACTCAGCCCCAGCATTTT. Translation: CASSPTGTQPQHF.

This clonotype was counted ten times or more. This chain joins TRBV20-1 and TRBJ2-2, with D uncertain. The germline V gene encodes CDR1 DFQATT and CDR2 SNEGSKA (reference sequence). The CDR3 contains 13 residues. Deletions cut 3 bases from V and 6 bases from J, with 11 bases between. This chain's CDR3 is CSARVLSSGELFF. CDR3 nucleotide sequence: TGCAGTGCTAGGGTCCTCTCATCCGGGGAGCTGTTTTTT.

The V call is TRBV6-2 or TRBV6-3, the J call TRBJ2-7; D unresolved. Germline V gene sequence: CDR1 MNHEY, CDR2 SVGEGT. This CDR3 is built from 14 residues. The V gene lost 6 bases and the J gene lost 0 bases, with 12 bases spanning the gap. The CDR3: CASRSNSRSYEQYF. The CDR3 nucleotides are TGTGCCAGCAGATCCAACAGCCGCTCCTACGAGCAGTACTTC.

The sample holds many counts of this clonotype. J is TRBJ1-1 and V is TRBV3-1; no clear D gene. This CDR3 contains 15 residues. The germline V gene encodes CDR1 LGHDT and CDR2 YNNKEL (reference sequence). Between the trimmed V and J ends, which lost 4 bases and 4 bases, there was a span of 16 bases. The CDR3 DNA is TGTGCCAGCAGCCCTAGAGGGCGGAGGGTCACTGAAGCTTTCTTT. This encodes CASSPRGRRVTEAFF.

This clonotype was counted many times. This chain links TRBV6-2 or TRBV6-3 with TRBJ1-4; D might be TRBD1 (5 bases). The CDR3 is 16 residues long. Trimming removed 5 bases at V and 4 bases at J, with 17 bases between. Germline CDR1 is MNHEY and CDR2 is SVGEGT. CDR3 bases: TGTGCCAGCAGTAAACCACCCAGGGTTGGTAATGAAAAACTGTTTTTT. Translation: CASSKPPRVGNEKLFF.

The sample holds many counts of this clonotype. This chain links TRBV6-1 with TRBJ1-2, with D hard to call. V gave up 7 bases and J gave up 10 bases, with 19 bases separating them. The CDR3 extends over 13 amino acids. Germline V lookup: CDR1 MNHNS, CDR2 SASEGT. The CDR3 reads CASTPTAPMIYTF. The CDR3, as DNA: TGTGCCAGCACCCCGACGGCCCCTATGATCTACACCTTC.

In its sample, this clonotype was seen a few times. The chain uses TRBV19 and TRBJ1-5; possible D gene TRBD1, 6 bases. Trimming removed 8 bases at V and 3 bases at J, with 11 bases between. CDR3 size: 13 residues. The germline V gene has CDR1 LNHDA and CDR2 SQIVND (reference sequence). CDR3 nucleotide sequence: TGTGCCAGTGCTACAGGGAACAATCAGCCCCAGCATTTT. Amino acid sequence: CASATGNNQPQHF.